The rows below give T cell receptor beta chains drawn from one sample of a study of T-cell reconstitution after alpha-beta-depleted transplantation in children. TCRdb re-derived calls from the PCR reads in MiXCR, one entry per CDR3 protein. The profile shows 90,000 to 150,000 distinct CDR3 sequences, 20% to 25% of them singletons. Sequences were derived from PBMCs, mostly from graft donor cells, sampled 180 days after TCRalphabeta/CD19-depleted stem cell transplant. The receptor source for this set is a male patient between 2 and 10 years old who had a stem cell transplant for chronic granulomatous disease, so the T cells may come from the graft donor. Both conserved end residues are part of each CDR3. The D gene is left open where the match is weak.

d_call	v_call	j_call	cdr3_aa
TRBD2	TRBV20-1	TRBJ2-5	CSARRGGVETQYF
.	TRBV29-1	TRBJ2-7	CSVASLSVQYF
TRBD1	TRBV20-1	TRBJ2-5	CSARTGTGVQETQYF
.	TRBV29-1	TRBJ1-1	CSVELDSHRTTEAFF
TRBD2	TRBV27	TRBJ2-5	CASSLGLAGVVGETQYF
.	TRBV11-2	TRBJ1-1	CASSFMTGQRTEAFF
.	TRBV15	TRBJ1-5	CATSRDQGGEPQHF
.	TRBV7-6	TRBJ2-1	CASSLRRSSYNEQFF
.	TRBV3-1	TRBJ1-1	CASSPRTDYTEAFF
TRBD2	TRBV7-9	TRBJ2-5	CASSYMGGYQETQYF
TRBD2	TRBV19	TRBJ2-1	CASSTTSGRYNEQFF
TRBD2	TRBV11-2	TRBJ2-1	CASSSQLAGDNEQFF
.	TRBV2	TRBJ1-5	CASSAPKPRVFGNQPQHF
TRBD2	TRBV7-6	TRBJ2-1	CASSFFSGGDEQFF
.	TRBV20-1	TRBJ2-3	CSARSPVRGPQEDTQYF
.	TRBV12-3/TRBV12-4	TRBJ2-7	CASSLELAEDEQYF
TRBD2	TRBV28	TRBJ2-7	CARTGTSDYEQYF
.	TRBV20-1	TRBJ2-5	CSASTETQYF
.	TRBV20-1	TRBJ2-3	CSARDPLGGRPDTQYF
TRBD1	TRBV11-2	TRBJ2-3	CASSSSDRGGASTDTQYF
.	TRBV5-1	TRBJ2-1	CASRQGHNNEQFF
.	TRBV21-1	TRBJ2-7	CASSLKKPGLAEYEQYF
.	TRBV6-5	TRBJ2-1	CASSYAQSDEQFF
TRBD2	TRBV20-1	TRBJ2-5	CLLAGGPETQYF
.	TRBV3-1	TRBJ1-1	CASSRVSTEAFF
.	TRBV10-2	TRBJ1-5	CARTSQPQHF
.	TRBV20-1	TRBJ2-7	CSARPLALPYEQYF
TRBD1	TRBV5-5	TRBJ2-1	CASSLTDPQGPLYNEQFF
.	TRBV7-8	TRBJ2-3	CASSLASSDTQYF
TRBD2	TRBV5-5	TRBJ2-1	CASSSRLAGSSYNEQFF
TRBD2	TRBV7-9	TRBJ2-5	CASSVTSGDNQETQYF
.	TRBV6-4	TRBJ2-1	CASSETRISYNEQFF
.	TRBV29-1	TRBJ2-5	CSVQWGALETQYF
.	TRBV20-1	TRBJ1-1	CSARKANTEAFF
.	TRBV20-1	TRBJ2-1	CSASPLSSYNEQFF
TRBD2	TRBV29-1	TRBJ2-3	CSVELAGGLTDTQYF